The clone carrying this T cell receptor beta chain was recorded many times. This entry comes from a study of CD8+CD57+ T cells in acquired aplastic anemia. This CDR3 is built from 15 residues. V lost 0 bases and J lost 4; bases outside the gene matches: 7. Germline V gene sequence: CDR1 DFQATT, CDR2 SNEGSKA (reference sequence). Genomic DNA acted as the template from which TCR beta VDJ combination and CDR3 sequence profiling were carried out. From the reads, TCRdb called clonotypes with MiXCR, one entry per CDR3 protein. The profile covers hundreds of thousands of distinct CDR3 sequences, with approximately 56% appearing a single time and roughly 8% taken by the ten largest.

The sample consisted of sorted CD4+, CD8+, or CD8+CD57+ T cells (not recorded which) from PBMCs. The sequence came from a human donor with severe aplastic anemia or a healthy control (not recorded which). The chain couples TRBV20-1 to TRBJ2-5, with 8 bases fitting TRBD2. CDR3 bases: TGCAGTGCTAGAGATGGTAGCGGGGCCCCAGAGACCCAGTACTTC. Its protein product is CSARDGSGAPETQYF.